This T cell receptor (beta chain) was found in a study of blood T cell repertoires in COVID-19. Background on the study: Donors in the United States, Italy and Spain gave samples during acute or convalescent COVID-19. From T cells, B-cell-depleted T cells, or PBMCs came the material, which was cDNA or gDNA.

The CDR3 covers 18 residues. Trimming removed 2 bases from V and 4 bases from J, with 23 bases in between. Per germline, CDR1 SGHAT and CDR2 FQNNGV. Assignment of participants to cohorts was predicated upon participant-reported clinical history. In the study's own analysis: Cell counts per sample came from amplifying reference gene primers. Data came from immunoSEQ multiplex PCR; TCRdb stores just in-frame clones and leaves some out. V and J calls and clone size are those listed in that table; D and trimming were worked out from the DNA. The sample has some 270,000 clones; approximately 90% are singletons.

The chain links TRBV11-2 to TRBJ1-1, with D uncertain. This receptor was taken from a man aged 40-50 years who had been exposed to COVID-19. Sequenced: PBMCs or T cells enriched from blood (not recorded which). Written as DNA, the CDR3 is TGTGCCAGCAGCTTAAGCGTGGCGCGGAGCGCCGTCCGCACTGAAGCTTTCTTT. It translates to CASSLSVARSAVRTEAFF.